This TCR beta chain was captured by sequencing in a study of lymphopenia after photon versus proton radiotherapy. Repertoires were generated with immunoSEQ multiplex PCR, while TCRdb's copy carries only in-frame clones and drops some. The sample includes 150,000 to 200,000 clones, around 85% of them seen just once. Points from the study as a whole: Relative stability marked proton patients; photon patients lost diversity and naive cells. After lymphocyte nadir, photon-treated repertoires showed oligoclonal expansion, especially CD8+ Temra. Larger post-nadir TCR diversity loss correlated inversely with survival in deceased patients. Only patients who died were analyzed for survival; proton advantage is unproven.

Trimming removed 5 bases from V and 3 bases from J, with 17 bases in between. The CDR3 contains 16 residues. Germline V CDR1 and CDR2: LNHDA, SQIVND (reference sequence). As to this clone: Its target is not known.

The TCR was taken from a man aged 45-65 years with gastric cancer. V usage is TRBV19 and J usage is TRBJ2-1, with D hard to call. The sample in question was peripheral blood, obtained from a patient treated with photon-based radiotherapy. CDR3 DNA: TGTGCCAGTAGTGTGGGGAAGCAGGAGAACTACAATGAGCAGTTCTTC. Translation gives CASSVGKQENYNEQFF.